These 10 T cell receptor beta chains were all obtained from the same sample, sequenced in a study of early T cells in non-severe SARS-CoV-2 infection. TCRdb recomputed calls from the 5' RACE reads with MiXCR, one row per CDR3 protein. The sample has about 80,000 distinct CDR3 sequences, roughly an eighth seen once. Material: whole blood. These receptors all come from an adult who was a healthcare worker with PCR-confirmed SARS-CoV-2 infection or an uninfected control (not recorded which).

Ten or more counts support this clonotype. The rearrangement joins TRBV27 to TRBJ1-2, with TRBD1 as a possible D gene (6 bases). The CDR3 has 14 amino acids. V was cut by 3 bases and J by 2 bases, with 10 bases left in between. In germline, CDR1 is MNHEY, CDR2 SMNVEV (reference sequence). In nucleotides, the CDR3 is TGTGCCAGCAGTTTGGGCAGGGGAAACTATGGCTACACCTTC. It specifies CASSLGRGNYGYTF.

This clonotype was recorded many times. The V and J genes are TRBV10-3 and TRBJ1-2, with a weak D call TRBD1 (5 bases). CDR1 and CDR2 from the germline V gene are ENHRY and SYGVKD. V lost 6 bases, J lost 4 bases, and 15 bases lay in between. This CDR3 region has 14 residues. CDR3 residues: CAISQLTGSYGYTF. In nucleotides, the CDR3 is TGTGCCATCAGCCAACTAACAGGATCCTATGGCTACACCTTC.

This clonotype has a count of ten or more. This sequence joins TRBV28 and TRBJ1-4, with D possibly matching TRBD1 (6 bases). Deletions cut 3 bases from V and 14 bases from J, with 16 bases between. Germline V gives CDR1 MDHEN, CDR2 SYDVKM. This CDR3 comprises 13 residues. CDR3 sequence reads: CASSLGAPNLLFF. CDR3 nucleotides: TGTGCCAGCAGTTTGGGGGCCCCCAACCTCCTGTTTTTT.

Regarding this clonotype: A much more abundant neighbour one base away suggests this may be a read error. CDR3 amino acids: CGSSLPGQGDEKLFF. In DNA form, the CDR3 reads TGTGGCAGCAGCCTCCCGGGACAGGGAGATGAAAAACTGTTTTTT. The V and J genes are TRBV7-9 and TRBJ1-4; 9 bases align to TRBD1. This CDR3 contains 15 residues. CDR1 SEHNR and CDR2 FQNEAQ come from the germline V gene (reference sequence).

This clonotype has ten or more counts. The J gene is TRBJ2-2, the V gene TRBV25-1; TRBD1 agrees at 12 bases. This CDR3 region has 17 residues. Trimming removed 5 bases from V and 1 base from J; junction bases left unmatched: 5. Germline CDR1 is MGHDK and CDR2 is SYGVNS. Written as DNA, the CDR3 is TGTGCCAGCAGTAGGGACAGGGGGCTTCAGAACACCGGGGAGCTGTTTTTT. Its translation is CASSRDRGLQNTGELFF.

This clonotype was counted between two and nine times. The CDR3 here is CASSYGIPYNEQFF. CDR3 coding DNA: TGTGCCAGCAGCTACGGCATCCCCTACAATGAGCAGTTCTTC. This chain links TRBV7-3 with TRBJ2-1; no clear D. Germline V lookup: CDR1 SGHTA, CDR2 FQGTGA. V lost 4 bases and J lost 2, with 9 bases in between. The CDR3 consists of 14 residues.

This clonotype came up a few times. The chain has TRBV28 and TRBJ2-7; no clear D gene. Germline lookup yields CDR1 MDHEN and CDR2 SYDVKM. Deletions cut 3 bases from V and 4 bases from J, with 7 bases between. CDR3 length: 12 amino acids. The CDR3 sequence: CASSLRRYEQYF. CDR3 in DNA: TGTGCCAGCAGTTTGCGACGGTACGAGCAGTACTTC.

This clonotype came up many times. This chain connects TRBV12-3 or TRBV12-4 to TRBJ2-3; possible D gene TRBD2, 6 bases. CDR3 size: 14 residues. Trimming took off 3 bases at V and 5 bases at J, with 12 bases between the two ends. The CDR3 spells CASSFAGRGDTQYF. The CDR3 coding sequence is TGTGCCAGCAGTTTCGCAGGGCGGGGAGATACGCAGTATTTT.

The J gene is TRBJ2-3, the V gene TRBV18; TRBD1 agrees at 10 bases. Per the germline V gene, CDR1 is KGHSH and CDR2 is LQKENI. Trimming took 5 bases from V and 0 from J; bases not matched to a gene: 8. The CDR3 has 17 residues. CDR3 region: CASSSGQGGTSTDTQYF. In DNA, the CDR3 is TGTGCCAGCTCATCCGGACAGGGGGGCACTAGCACAGATACGCAGTATTTT.

Many counts were recorded for this clonotype. The rearrangement uses TRBV21-1 and TRBJ2-4. TRBV21-1 is termed a pseudogene. The CDR3 is 11 amino acids. The CDR3 spells CPGLAKNIQYF. The CDR3 DNA reads as TGTCCGGGGCTAGCCAAAAACATTCAGTACTTC.